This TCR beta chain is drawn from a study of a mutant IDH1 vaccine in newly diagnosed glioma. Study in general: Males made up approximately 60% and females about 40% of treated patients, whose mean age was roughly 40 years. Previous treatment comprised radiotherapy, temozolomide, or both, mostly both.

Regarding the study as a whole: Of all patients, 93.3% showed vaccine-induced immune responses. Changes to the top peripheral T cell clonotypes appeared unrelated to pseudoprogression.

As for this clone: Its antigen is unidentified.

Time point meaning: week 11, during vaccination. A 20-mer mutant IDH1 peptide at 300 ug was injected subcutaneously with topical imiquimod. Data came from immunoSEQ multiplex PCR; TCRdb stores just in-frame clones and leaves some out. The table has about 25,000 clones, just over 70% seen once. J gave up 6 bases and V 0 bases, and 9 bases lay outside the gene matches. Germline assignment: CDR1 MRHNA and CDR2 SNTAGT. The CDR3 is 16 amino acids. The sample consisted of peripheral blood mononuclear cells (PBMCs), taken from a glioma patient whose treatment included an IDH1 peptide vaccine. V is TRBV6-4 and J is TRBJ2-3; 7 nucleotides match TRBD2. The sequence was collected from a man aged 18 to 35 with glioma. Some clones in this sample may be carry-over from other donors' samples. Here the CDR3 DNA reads TGTGCCAGCAGTGACTCGAGTCTAGGGAGGGAGGATACGCAGTATTTT. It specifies CASSDSSLGREDTQYF.